In its sample, the clone carrying this T cell receptor (beta chain) was seen many times. The record originates from a study of T cells in Graves' hyperthyroidism and ophthalmopathy. Amplification of TCR beta CDR3 regions used RNA as the template. During a first-round RT-PCR of the TCR CDR3, the HTBI primer set was used. Each CDR3 protein gets one entry after TCRdb re-called the multiplex PCR reads with MiXCR. This table holds around 250,000 distinct CDR3 sequences, roughly 15% found once. Uncontrolled infection, other autoimmune disease, pregnancy or lactation barred patients from enrollment. Trimming took off 3 bases at V and 4 bases at J, with 12 bases between the two ends. The CDR3 spans 14 residues. Germline CDR1 reads LNHDA; CDR2 reads SQIVND (reference sequence).

The source material was blood. The TCR was taken from a woman aged 40-49 years with Graves' hyperthyroidism that later progressed to Graves' ophthalmopathy. The rearrangement uses TRBV19 and TRBJ1-1; D is perhaps TRBD1 (5 bases). CDR3 DNA sequence: TGTGCCAGTAGTATCCGATCAGGGAGCACTGAAGCTTTCTTT. Its protein product is CASSIRSGSTEAFF.